This T cell receptor beta chain stems from a study of T cells in women clearing cervical HPV infection. Study-level findings and limits: Associations may precede or follow infection; HPV-specific or memory T cells were not isolated.

Only in-frame clones appear in the TCRdb table, and some are missing; sequencing was by immunoSEQ multiplex PCR. The sample totals fewer than 35,000 clones. Remarks on this clone: Its target is not known. Read sequence stops 3 residues before the CDR3 end, and the germline J gene provides the missing end.

There are 11 residues in the CDR3. The germline gives CDR1 SQVTM, CDR2 ANQGSEA. The V gene end was trimmed by 7 bases and the J gene end by 3 bases; junction bases not matched to a gene: 3. The sample comprised blood buffy coat. The TCR was taken from a woman between 18 and 69 years old with a cervical HPV16 infection that either progressed to CIN3+ or cleared (not recorded which). This rearrangement joins TRBV29-1 to TRBJ2-7, with 7 positions matching TRBD2. CDR3 bases read: TGCAGCGCCCGGGGGGACTACGAG. Translating gives CSARGDYE. The entire CDR3 protein is CSARGDYEQYF.